The TCR beta chain described here comes from a study of shared clonotypes between healthy human individuals. Terminally differentiated effector memory CD45RA+ cells were excluded by CCR7 positive selection of CD45RO-negative cells. In germline, CDR1 is SEHNR, CDR2 FQNEAQ (reference sequence). This CDR3 region has 14 residues. The V gene lost 1 base and the J gene lost 9 bases, with 15 bases spanning the gap. The assay was carried out at the deep level. Profiling relied on immunoSEQ multiplex PCR, and the TCRdb table lists in-frame clones only, not all of them. The sample lists roughly 1,800,000 clones, roughly 94% seen once, with more than 0.9% in the top ten. Notes on this clone: Its matching antigen is unknown.

General study points: Memory subsets generally showed lower estimated richness than naive subsets.

The sample consisted of naive CD8+ T cells sorted from blood. The genes are TRBV7-9 and TRBJ1-1; D call uncertain. This sequence originates from a man younger than 30 in good health. The CDR3 loop reads CASSLGEGPEQAFF. The CDR3 DNA sequence: TGTGCCAGCAGCTTAGGAGAAGGCCCAGAGCAAGCTTTCTTT.